This T cell receptor beta chain came from a study of T-cell memory formation after mild COVID-19. Study-wide points: Later expanders leaned CD4+, whereas day 15 to 85 contracting clones were balanced CD4/CD8.

This CDR3 comprises 15 residues. From germline, CDR1 is SEHNR and CDR2 FQNEAQ (reference sequence). V lost 5 bases, J lost 5 bases, and 18 bases lay in between. TCRdb analysed the 5' RACE reads with MiXCR anew, one entry per CDR3 protein. Of hundreds of thousands of distinct CDR3 sequences listed, about a fifth were seen once; the top ten hold around 7.7%. Only a few counts were recorded for this clonotype. No antigen is known for it. The sequenced sample consisted of PBMCs or a T cell subset sorted from them (not recorded which). This clonotype was sampled from an adult woman who had mild COVID-19 (a few samples of this study predate the infection). Cell type and time point are not known. The chain links TRBV7-9 to TRBJ1-2; D might be TRBD1 (6 bases). CDR3 coding DNA: TGTGCCAGCAGCCGGACCGAATGGGGGCTTTATGGCTACACCTTC. Amino acid sequence: CASSRTEWGLYGYTF.